The 21 T cell receptor beta chains presented below share a single source sample, sequenced in a study of cytomegalovirus exposure and HLA in healthy donors. The PCR was carried out with 60 Vbeta primers and 13 Jbeta primers. The assay was immunoSEQ multiplex PCR, and TCRdb's table has in-frame clones only and misses some. The table shows 150,000 to 200,000 clones, with around 78% occurring only once. Sequenced: PBMCs. Receptors originate from a man aged 25 to 40 in good health and CMV-seronegative.

J is TRBJ1-2 and V is TRBV28; no clear D gene. The CDR3 runs to 14 residues. The V end lost 7 bases, the J end lost 0 bases, and 12 bases lay between the germline ends. CDR1 MDHEN and CDR2 SYDVKM come from the germline V gene. The CDR3 region has the DNA TGTGCCAGCAAAACACAGAGATCTAACTATGGCTACACCTTC. Its translation: CASKTQRSNYGYTF.

The rearrangement links TRBV27 to TRBJ1-2; D is perhaps TRBD1 (5 bases). The germline V and J ends were trimmed by 9 bases and 6 bases, with 14 bases remaining between them. CDR1 is MNHEY, CDR2 SMNVEV, per germline (reference sequence). The CDR3 loop spans 12 amino acids. The CDR3 DNA reads as TGTGCCAGTATTGGGGCAGTTGATGGCTACACCTTC. Protein: CASIGAVDGYTF.

This sequence joins TRBV2 and TRBJ2-1, with 7 bases identical to TRBD1. Trimming cost V 6 bases and J 10 bases; bases outside gene matches: 9. The germline CDR1 and CDR2 sequences are SNHLY and FYNNEI. The CDR3 spans 13 residues. CDR3 in amino acids: CASRENRGGEQFF. Here the CDR3 DNA reads TGTGCCAGCAGGGAAAACAGGGGTGGGGAGCAGTTCTTC.

This chain uses TRBV7-3 with TRBJ2-7; 9 bases are shared with TRBD2. The CDR3 loop spans 13 amino acids. J was trimmed by 6 bases and V by 5 bases; bases with no gene match: 5. Germline V gene lookup returns CDR1 SGHTA and CDR2 FQGTGA. The CDR3 region is CASSPRGGFEQYF. DNA for the CDR3: TGTGCCAGCAGCCCGCGGGGGGGGTTCGAGCAGTACTTC.

The V gene is TRBV28, the J gene TRBJ1-5; TRBD1 matches at 11 bases. V was clipped by 4 bases and J by 4 bases; unmatched bases: 6. The CDR3 totals 16 residues. CDR1 is MDHEN and CDR2 is SYDVKM in the germline V gene. The CDR3 region has the DNA TGTGCCAGCAGTTCCCGGACAGGGGGCAAAAATCAGCCCCAGCATTTT. Protein sequence: CASSSRTGGKNQPQHF.

The gene calls are TRBV28 and TRBJ1-5; no reliable D call. Germline V gene lookup returns CDR1 MDHEN and CDR2 SYDVKM. V was trimmed by 3 bases and J by 5 bases, leaving 5 bases between them. CDR3 length equals 12 residues. The CDR3 coding sequence is TGTGCCAGCAGTTTGAGAGATCAGCCCCAGCATTTT. Translation gives CASSLRDQPQHF.

This clone was seen more than once but under ten times. The rearrangement uses TRBV28 and TRBJ1-4; 7 positions match TRBD1. Looked up from germline, CDR1 is MDHEN and CDR2 is SYDVKM. V shed 6 bases and J 7 bases; nucleotides not matched to a gene: 11. The CDR3 is 15 residues long. The CDR3 region has the DNA TGTGCCAGCAGGGTCGGAGGGGGCGAAGGTGAAAAACTGTTTTTT. This encodes CASRVGGGEGEKLFF.

The chain employs TRBV6-5 and TRBJ2-7; 10 bases map to TRBD2. In germline, CDR1 is MNHEY, CDR2 SVGAGI. CDR3 length: 14 residues. The V gene end was trimmed by 6 bases and the J gene end by 5 bases; junction bases not matched to a gene: 7. The DNA of the CDR3 is TGTGCCAGCAGGCCTAGCGGGAGCGGGAACGAGCAGTACTTC. It is translated as CASRPSGSGNEQYF.

Only a few counts were recorded for this clone. The V gene is TRBV7-9, the J gene TRBJ2-2; 8 nucleotides agree with TRBD1. The CDR3 runs to 17 residues. V lost 1 base to trimming and J lost 3 bases; unmatched junction nucleotides: 7. Germline V CDR1 and CDR2: SEHNR, FQNEAQ (reference sequence). The CDR3 protein is CASSLDRTGLDTGELFF. The CDR3, as DNA: TGTGCCAGCAGCTTAGACCGGACAGGGCTCGACACCGGGGAGCTGTTTTTT.

The chain couples TRBV6-5 to TRBJ2-7; TRBD2 matches at 11 bases. CDR3 size: 15 residues. Germline V gene data show CDR1 as MNHEY and CDR2 as SVGAGI. With V trimmed by 5 bases and J by 3 bases, 6 bases remained unmatched. The CDR3 loop is CASSKTSGKIYEQYF. The DNA of the CDR3 is TGTGCCAGCAGTAAGACTAGCGGGAAGATCTACGAGCAGTACTTC.

V usage is TRBV11-3 and J usage is TRBJ2-1; TRBD1 aligns across 7 bases. The germline gives CDR1 SGHNT, CDR2 YENEEA. This CDR3 comprises 14 residues. V trimming: 4 bases; J trimming: 3 bases; junction bases outside the gene matches: 3. The CDR3 here is CASSYRDSYNEQFF. CDR3 DNA sequence: TGTGCCAGCAGCTATAGGGACAGCTACAATGAGCAGTTCTTC.

The gene calls are TRBV6-7 and TRBJ2-1, with 10 bases matching TRBD2. TRBV6-7 is an ORF; its function is uncertain. This CDR3 has 16 amino acids. The V gene end was trimmed by 5 bases and the J gene end by 4 bases; junction bases not matched to a gene: 8. CDR3 residues: CASSNLAGVSYNEQFF. The CDR3 nucleotides read TGTGCCAGCAGTAATCTAGCGGGAGTATCGTACAATGAGCAGTTCTTC.

The chain recombines TRBV5-1 with TRBJ2-7; 7 bases map to TRBD1. This CDR3 spans 12 amino acids. Trimming removed 7 bases from V and 2 bases from J; junction bases left unmatched: 3. The germline V gene encodes CDR1 SGHRS and CDR2 YFSETQ. The CDR3 region has the DNA TGCGCCAGCCTCGGGACAGCCTACGAGCAGTACTTC. It encodes CASLGTAYEQYF.

The chain joins TRBV5-4 to TRBJ2-7; 9 nucleotides match TRBD2. The J segment lost 5 bases and the V segment lost 3 bases, leaving 6 bases of the junction unmatched. The CDR3 loop spans 14 amino acids. Germline loops: CDR1 SGHNT, CDR2 YYREEE (reference sequence). The DNA for the CDR3 is TGTGCCAGCAGCTCGGCGGGAGGGATCAACGAGCAGTACTTC. It translates to CASSSAGGINEQYF. The full variable domain, rest sourced from reference TRBV5-4 and TRBJ2-7, is ETGVTQSPTHLIKTRGQQVTLRCSSQSGHNTVSWYQQALGQGPQFIFQYYREEENGRGNFPPRFSGLQFPNYSSELNVNALELDDSALYLCASSSAGGINEQYFGPGTRLTVT.

Remarks on this clone: Distinct nucleotide sequences in the sample also encode this CDR3. V gene TRBV7-6 combines with J gene TRBJ2-7; D gene unclear. V lost 1 base and J lost 1, with 8 bases in between. Germline V lookup: CDR1 SGHVS, CDR2 FNYEAQ. There are 14 residues in the CDR3. CDR3 protein: CASSLGRGSYEQYF. The DNA for the CDR3 is TGTGCCAGCAGCTTAGGTCGCGGATCCTACGAGCAGTACTTC.

The chain has TRBV7-9 and TRBJ1-5, with D possibly being TRBD1 (6 bases). The V and J ends lost 1 base and 6 bases respectively, with 16 bases between them. CDR3 size: 16 residues. The germline V gene encodes CDR1 SEHNR and CDR2 FQNEAQ (reference sequence). CDR3 nucleotide sequence: TGTGCCAGCAGCTTAGAGGCGGCCAGGGGAAGTCAGCCCCAGCATTTT. This encodes CASSLEAARGSQPQHF. The complete variable domain, with remaining parts taken from reference TRBV7-9 and TRBJ1-5, reads DTGVSQNPRHKITKRGQNVTFRCDPISEHNRLYWYRQTLGQGPEFLTYFQNEAQLEKSRLLSDRFSAERPKGSFSTLEIQRTEQGDSAMYLCASSLEAARGSQPQHFGDGTRLSIL.

The chain joins TRBV9 to TRBJ2-1; D ambiguous. Per germline, CDR1 SGDLS and CDR2 YYNGEE. Trimming cost V 0 bases and J 7 bases, with 11 bases left between them. The CDR3 totals 14 residues. CDR3 coding DNA: TGTGCCAGCAGCGTAGTACCGGGTGCGAATGAGCAGTTCTTC. The encoded protein is CASSVVPGANEQFF. The full variable domain, completed using reference TRBV9 and TRBJ2-1, is DSGVTQTPKHLITATGQRVTLRCSPRSGDLSVYWYQQSLDQGLQFLIQYYNGEERAKGNILERFSAQQFPDLHSELNLSSLELGDSALYFCASSVVPGANEQFFGPGTRLTVL.

V and J are TRBV2 and TRBJ2-7; TRBD2 agrees at 11 bases. Germline assignment: CDR1 SNHLY and CDR2 FYNNEI. V shed 5 bases and J 2 bases; nucleotides not matched to a gene: 14. The CDR3 contains 18 residues. CDR3 sequence (DNA): TGTGCCAGCAGTAGGGGTCCCGGGACTAGCGGACGTACCTACGAGCAGTACTTC. Translated: CASSRGPGTSGRTYEQYF.

This chain uses TRBV7-8 with TRBJ2-2; TRBD2 might be the D (6 bases). The CDR3 consists of 18 residues. Germline V gives CDR1 SGHVS, CDR2 FQNEAQ. Trimming stripped 5 bases from V and 3 bases from J, with 22 bases between. The CDR3: CASSLRVVGSGDTGELFF. Written as DNA, the CDR3 is TGTGCCAGCAGCCTTAGGGTAGTCGGGAGTGGGGACACCGGGGAGCTGTTTTTT.

The rearrangement joins TRBV28 to TRBJ2-5, with 11 bases fitting TRBD2. Germline CDR1 reads MDHEN; CDR2 reads SYDVKM. This CDR3 is built from 17 residues. Germline trimming cut 6 bases from V and 2 bases from J; bases unmatched to any gene: 11. The CDR3 DNA is TGTGCCAGCAGCGCCTATGCGGGACTAGCGGAACAAGAGACCCAGTACTTC. Encoded protein: CASSAYAGLAEQETQYF.

This clone has a handful of counts. V usage is TRBV5-1 and J usage is TRBJ1-1; no clear D. Germline CDR1 SGHRS, CDR2 YFSETQ. This CDR3 is built from 14 residues. V was cut by 4 bases and J by 8 bases, with 18 bases left in between. In DNA form, the CDR3 reads TGCGCCAGCAGCCCCGGCCTGACGGGAGCGGAAGCTTTCTTT. Protein: CASSPGLTGAEAFF.